The 5 T cell receptor beta chains presented below share a single source sample, sequenced in a study of blood T cell repertoires in COVID-19. Assay used: immunoSEQ multiplex PCR; TCRdb lists only in-frame clones, some missing. The sample shows roughly 120,000 clones, approximately 89% of them seen only once. Input material: peripheral blood. The receptors originated from an elderly woman with COVID-19, enrolled during active disease.

This chain links TRBV5-4 with TRBJ2-6; possible D gene TRBD2, 6 bases. Trimming removed 7 bases at V and 2 bases at J, with 19 bases between. CDR1 and CDR2 from the germline V gene are SGHNT and YYREEE (reference sequence). The CDR3 extends over 17 amino acids. The CDR3 DNA reads as TGTGCCAGCTATTCCCCAACGGGAGTGACTGGGGCCAACGTCCTGACTTTC. As protein: CASYSPTGVTGANVLTF. Full variable domain (remainder filled in from reference TRBV5-4 and TRBJ2-6): ETGVTQSPTHLIKTRGQQVTLRCSSQSGHNTVSWYQQALGQGPQFIFQYYREEENGRGNFPPRFSGLQFPNYSSELNVNALELDDSALYLCASYSPTGVTGANVLTFGAGSRLTVL.

V usage is TRBV7-2 and J usage is TRBJ2-5, with 8 positions matching TRBD1. The CDR3 has 14 residues. Germline V CDR1 and CDR2: SGHTA, FQGNSA. Unmatched junction bases numbered 2, after V lost 4 bases and J lost 1 base. The CDR3 DNA reads as TGTGCCAGCAGCTCACAGGGGGGCCAAGAGACCCAGTACTTC. It translates to CASSSQGGQETQYF.

The V call is TRBV28, the J call TRBJ1-1; possible D gene TRBD1, 6 bases. The CDR3 has 14 residues. V lost 5 bases to trimming and J lost 8 bases, with 18 bases between them. In germline, CDR1 is MDHEN, CDR2 SYDVKM. CDR3 in amino acids: CASSARPGQGEAFF. CDR3 sequence (DNA): TGTGCCAGCAGTGCCCGCCCGGGACAAGGCGAAGCTTTCTTT.

The chain has TRBV28 and TRBJ1-6; 7 bases fit TRBD1. CDR3 length: 17 residues. Trimming took 4 bases from V and 7 from J; bases not matched to a gene: 13. Germline assignment: CDR1 MDHEN and CDR2 SYDVKM. CDR3 amino acids: CASSYYPGTVSNSPLHF. The CDR3 bases are TGTGCCAGCAGTTACTACCCCGGGACAGTTTCAAATTCACCCCTCCACTTT.

This clone was seen once. The chain joins TRBV4-1 to TRBJ2-1; 8 bases line up with TRBD2. Germline lookup yields CDR1 MGHRA and CDR2 YSYEKL. Germline trimming cut 1 base from V and 6 bases from J; bases unmatched to any gene: 5. This CDR3 comprises 15 residues. Written as DNA, the CDR3 is TGCGCCAGCAGCCAAGGCGGGGGGAGGTCCAATGAGCAGTTCTTC. Its translation is CASSQGGGRSNEQFF.